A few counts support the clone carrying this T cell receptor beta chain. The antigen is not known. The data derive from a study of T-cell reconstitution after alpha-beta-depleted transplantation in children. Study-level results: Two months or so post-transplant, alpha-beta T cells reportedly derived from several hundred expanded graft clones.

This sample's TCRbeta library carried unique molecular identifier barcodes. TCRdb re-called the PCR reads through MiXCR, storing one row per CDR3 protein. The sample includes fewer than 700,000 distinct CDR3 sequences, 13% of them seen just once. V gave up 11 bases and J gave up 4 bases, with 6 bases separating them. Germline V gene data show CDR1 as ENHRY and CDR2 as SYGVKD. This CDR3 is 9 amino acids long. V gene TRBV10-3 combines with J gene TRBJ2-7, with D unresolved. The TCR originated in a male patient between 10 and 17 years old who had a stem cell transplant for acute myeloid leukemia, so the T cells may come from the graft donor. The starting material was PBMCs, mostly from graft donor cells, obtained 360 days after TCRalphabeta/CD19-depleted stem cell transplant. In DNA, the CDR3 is TGTGCCGTAATTTACGAGCAGTACTTC. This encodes CAVIYEQYF.